This record looks at one T cell receptor (beta chain) sequence and its context. Its antigen specificity is not known. Nothing much larger sits one base from this clone, and base qualities are not available. The immunoSEQ Assay, a bias-controlled multiplex PCR, was used to amplify TCRbeta CDR3 regions from genomic DNA. From the authors' description of their analysis: Within the assay, amplification of reference gene primers was used to estimate how many nucleated cells each sample contained. Sequence reads were collapsed and filtered to measure the absolute abundance of every unique TCRbeta CDR3 rearrangement. For each sample, productive Simpson clonality was calculated by taking the square root of Simpson's diversity index across productive rearrangements. TCRdb stores this immuneACCESS table with in-frame sequences only. Part of the clones is absent; in the studies checked, under half of the shortfall reflects unresolved V genes, and no reason is known for the rest. The D gene and trimming were derived from the DNA, and the V and J assignments and clone size from that table. In all, the sample holds roughly 52,000 clones, and about 84% of those were seen once. In total, the top ten clones hold roughly 25% of the sample.

The germline V gene specifies SGHRS as CDR1 and YFSETQ as CDR2. From cysteine to phenylalanine, the CDR3 is 16 amino acids long. The DNA shown is the 48-base CDR3, in frame from base 1. V is cut by 2 bases and J by 4 bases, and the space between the germline ends is 16 bases. The sample comes from a study of blood T cell repertoires in COVID-19 (dated by TCRdb to 2019 to 2021). About the study as a whole: Samples covering the acute and convalescent phases of COVID-19 were provided by collaborators in the United States, Italy and Spain. The material from the prospective study consisted of cDNA or gDNA derived from T cells, B-cell-depleted T cells, or PBMCs. Deeply sampled blood TCRbeta repertoires from subjects exposed to, actively infected with, or recovered from COVID-19 were included in the dataset. The repertoires were made available in a free public database intended to serve as a resource for research on the immune response to SARS-CoV-2. Samples came from the ongoing ImmuneRACE study (first 160 participants) plus 1,254 subjects from 6 global collaborators. A de-identified subject ID, COVID-19 status, age in years and sex were almost always included in the sample metadata. Where available, HLA class I and class II types were obtained from metadata supplied by the sample provider rather than from assay-based typing. General study outcomes and caveats: The quantity of clinical and demographic metadata differed by source and by participant and was supplied without curation.

Collaborating institutions collected whole blood in K2EDTA tubes following their own protocols. For TCRbeta analysis, collaborator samples were shipped as frozen whole blood, as isolated PBMCs, or as DNA extracted from either sample type. The clonotype originates from an elderly woman with acute or convalescent COVID-19. Sequenced material: peripheral blood. The chain was built from TRBV5-1 and TRBJ2-1; the D region possibly corresponds to TRBD1 (6 bases align). The CDR3 has the sequence CASSFSPGQPYNEQFF. The sequenced DNA is TGCGCCAGCAGCTTTAGCCCGGGACAACCATACAATGAGCAGTTCTTC.